Described below is a single T cell receptor beta chain sequence and its context. Its antigen is currently unknown. Assay used: immunoSEQ multiplex PCR; TCRdb lists only in-frame clones, some missing. Of about 80,000 clones detected, roughly 87% appear once; the ten largest clones hold roughly a quarter. CDR3 length: 14 amino acids. V was trimmed by 2 bases and J by 5 bases, leaving 13 bases between them. The germline gives CDR1 SEHNR, CDR2 FQNEAQ (reference sequence). The data were taken from a study of T cell responses to AZD1222 COVID-19 vaccine. Study-wide results and caveats: A reported finding is that nearly half of spike-specific TCRs target unmutated variant regions. Sampling captured repertoires only after the peak T cell response.

This sample comprised peripheral blood, obtained on day 0 of AZD1222 vaccination. V is TRBV7-9 and J is TRBJ2-7; no clear D. The TCR sequence derives from an adult in good health. The chain's CDR3 is CASSLTQSTHEQYF. The DNA of the CDR3 is TGTGCCAGCAGCTTAACCCAATCAACCCACGAGCAGTACTTC.